The 20 T cell receptor beta chains presented below share a single source sample, sequenced in a study of cytomegalovirus exposure and HLA in healthy donors (dated by TCRdb to 2016 to 2017). Receptor libraries were prepared by the immunoSEQ multiplex PCR assay. TCRdb holds this immuneACCESS table with in-frame rearrangements only. Some clones are missing; in checked studies, unresolved V genes explain under half, and the rest has no known cause. This sample comprises 150,000 to 200,000 clones, around 86% of them detected only once. Roughly 1.5% of the sample is in the top ten clones. The source material was PBMCs. These receptor sequences come from a woman aged 18-29 years in good health and CMV-seronegative.

J is TRBJ2-1 and V is TRBV9; 9 bases are a match to TRBD1. Trimming at V came to 2 bases and at J to 8 bases, leaving 8 bases not matched to a gene. CDR1 SGDLS and CDR2 YYNGEE come from the germline V gene. The CDR3 consists of 15 residues. The CDR3 protein is CASSVTDRGSYEQFF. The CDR3 DNA reads TGTGCCAGCAGCGTTACGGACAGGGGCTCGTATGAGCAGTTCTTC.

The chain employs TRBV4-1 and TRBJ1-2; the D is unclear. The germline V and J ends were trimmed by 1 base and 7 bases, with 19 bases remaining between them. The length of the CDR3 is 16 residues. Germline CDR1 and CDR2: MGHRA and YSYEKL. Written as DNA, the CDR3 is TGCGCCAGCAGCCAAGCGTTGCCAGGTAGGAGCGGTGGCTACACCTTC. This encodes CASSQALPGRSGGYTF.

As regards this clone: The germline gene is not matched at one end of the junction; a read error may be the cause. This chain joins TRBV10-1 and TRBJ2-7, with TRBD1 matching over 8 bases. CDR3 size: 15 residues. Germline V gene sequence: CDR1 WNHNN, CDR2 SYGVQD (reference sequence). The CDR3 protein is CASSISGTGSSEQYF. DNA of the CDR3: TGCGCCAGCAGCATCTCCGGGACAGGTTCCTCCGAGCAGTACTTC.

The rearrangement joins TRBV18 to TRBJ2-4; tentatively, D is TRBD2 (5 bases). Germline CDR1 KGHSH, CDR2 LQKENI. The CDR3 covers 12 residues. The V end lost 0 bases, the J end lost 9 bases, and 6 bases lay between the germline ends. The CDR3 here is CASSPPGSIQYF. In nucleotides, the CDR3 is TGTGCCAGCTCACCACCGGGGAGCATTCAGTACTTC.

The chain uses TRBV5-6 and TRBJ2-2, with a possible D match to TRBD2 (6 bases). CDR3 size: 15 residues. CDR1 is SGHDT, CDR2 YYEEEE, per germline. Deletions cut 2 bases from V and 6 bases from J, with 14 bases between. The CDR3 DNA reads as TGTGCCAGCAGCTTTTTAGTCTGGGGGGCCGGGGAGCTGTTTTTT. Its translation is CASSFLVWGAGELFF.

The V and J genes are TRBV2 and TRBJ2-3; 7 nucleotides align to TRBD1. CDR1 SNHLY and CDR2 FYNNEI come from the germline V gene. The V segment lost 1 base and the J segment 0 bases; nucleotides outside the gene matches: 10. The CDR3 totals 18 residues. CDR3 in DNA: TGTGCCAGCAGTGAAGGCCCGGGACAGAGCAGGAGCACAGATACGCAGTATTTT. Translated, it gives CASSEGPGQSRSTDTQYF.

The rearrangement links TRBV10-2 to TRBJ2-7, with D unresolved. The V gene's germline CDR1 is WSHSY and CDR2 SAAADI. V was trimmed by 0 bases and J by 11 bases, leaving 8 bases between them. The length of the CDR3 is 11 residues. The CDR3 sequence: CASSESSMEYF. The DNA for the CDR3 is TGCGCCAGCAGTGAGTCTAGTATGGAGTACTTC.

The genes are TRBV5-1 and TRBJ2-7; D is possibly TRBD1 (5 bases). Germline V gene sequence: CDR1 SGHRS, CDR2 YFSETQ. This CDR3 has 15 amino acids. V was clipped by 1 base and J by 2 bases, with 13 bases between them. The CDR3 reads CASSLISAGTYEQYF. DNA for the CDR3: TGCGCCAGCAGCTTGATAAGTGCAGGGACCTACGAGCAGTACTTC.

Here the CDR3 reads CASSSWGQAYEQYF. CDR3 in DNA: TGTGCCAGCAGTTCATGGGGACAGGCGTACGAGCAGTACTTC. The chain joins TRBV6-5 to TRBJ2-5; 8 positions match TRBD1. The end of the DNA is better explained by TRBJ2-7, so the J call may be wrong. Germline loops: CDR1 MNHEY, CDR2 SVGAGI. The CDR3 has 14 amino acids.

The chain couples TRBV15 to TRBJ1-4; D remains ambiguous. The CDR3 has 17 amino acids. Germline V CDR1 and CDR2: LNHNV, YYDKDF (reference sequence). Trimming cost V 6 bases and J 4 bases, with 21 bases left between them. In nucleotides, the CDR3 is TGTGCCACCAGTCCCAGAGGTCCTGGCTTGGGTAATGAAAAACTGTTTTTT. Amino acids: CATSPRGPGLGNEKLFF. The variable domain in full, with the rest retrieved from reference TRBV15 and TRBJ1-4, is DAMVIQNPRYQVTQFGKPVTLSCSQTLNHNVMYWYQQKSSQAPKLLFHYYDKDFNNEADTPDNFQSRRPNTSFCFLDIRSPGLGDTAMYLCATSPRGPGLGNEKLFFGSGTQLSVL.

The chain links TRBV5-5 to TRBJ2-6; 9 bases map to TRBD1. The ends lost 4 bases at V and 3 bases at J; junction bases unmatched: 5. This CDR3 comprises 16 residues. Germline V gene lookup returns CDR1 SGHKS and CDR2 YYEKEE (reference sequence). The CDR3 sequence: CASSPQGALGANVLTF. CDR3 sequence (DNA): TGTGCCAGCAGCCCACAGGGGGCGCTTGGGGCCAACGTCCTGACTTTC.

The chain is built from TRBV13 and TRBJ2-3; a weak D match, TRBD2 (7 bases). In germline, CDR1 is PRHDT, CDR2 FYEKMQ (reference sequence). V was shortened by 5 bases and J by 4 bases, with 19 bases between the two germline ends. There are 16 residues in the CDR3. The CDR3 loop reads CASSHFGGRFPDTQYF. CDR3 DNA sequence: TGTGCCAGCAGCCATTTCGGGGGGCGGTTTCCAGATACGCAGTATTTT.

V usage is TRBV12-5 and J usage is TRBJ1-2; no reliable D call. Germline lookup yields CDR1 LGHNT and CDR2 FRNRAP. The CDR3 totals 13 residues. Trimming removed 5 bases at V and 3 bases at J, with 10 bases between. CDR3 nucleotide sequence: TGTGCTAGTGGTACTCTAGTCCACTATGGCTACACCTTC. Residues: CASGTLVHYGYTF.

J is TRBJ2-1 and V is TRBV14, with D possibly matching TRBD1 (7 bases). Germline V gene data show CDR1 as SGHDN and CDR2 as FVKESK. Between the trimmed V and J ends, which lost 2 bases and 9 bases, there was a span of 11 bases. This CDR3 is built from 13 residues. The CDR3 sequence: CASSQSQGGEQFF. In DNA form, the CDR3 reads TGTGCCAGCAGCCAATCTCAGGGGGGTGAGCAGTTCTTC.

The rearrangement links TRBV6-1 to TRBJ1-6; 8 positions match TRBD1. V shed 2 bases, J shed 4 bases, and the junction held 10 bases outside the gene matches. The CDR3 sequence is 18 residues long. Germline CDR1 reads MNHNS; CDR2 reads SASEGT. CDR3 sequence reads: CASSETGQGGTYNSPLHF. As DNA, the CDR3 is TGTGCCAGCAGTGAAACTGGACAGGGAGGCACATATAATTCACCCCTCCACTTT.

The J gene is TRBJ2-5, the V gene TRBV29-1, with a weak D call TRBD1 (5 bases). The germline CDR1 and CDR2 sequences are SQVTM and ANQGSEA. Trimming took off 4 bases at V and 8 bases at J, with 11 bases between the two ends. This CDR3 spans 11 amino acids. The CDR3 loop reads CSVGGRNTQYF. In DNA, the CDR3 is TGCAGCGTTGGGGGCCGGAACACCCAGTACTTC.

V is TRBV5-4 and J is TRBJ2-5, with 11 bases lining up with TRBD1. J lost 2 bases, V lost 0 bases, and 6 bases had no gene match. Germline V gives CDR1 SGHNT, CDR2 YYREEE (reference sequence). The length of the CDR3 is 17 residues. The CDR3 DNA reads TGTGCCAGCAGCTTGGCGGGGGGACAGGGGGGGCAAGAGACCCAGTACTTC. Protein: CASSLAGGQGGQETQYF.

The CDR3 DNA follows: TGTGCCAGCAGCGTAGGTGCGGGGAATCCCTACGAGCAGTACTTC. Translating gives CASSVGAGNPYEQYF. This chain links TRBV9 with TRBJ2-7; tentatively, D is TRBD2 (6 bases). This CDR3 spans 15 amino acids. Germline V lookup: CDR1 SGDLS, CDR2 YYNGEE. V lost 0 bases, J lost 2 bases, and 12 bases lay in between.

The chain employs TRBV4-1 and TRBJ2-7; D gene uncertain. Between the trimmed V and J ends, which lost 0 bases and 3 bases, there was a span of 12 bases. The germline V gene encodes CDR1 MGHRA and CDR2 YSYEKL. This CDR3 has 15 amino acids. CDR3 in amino acids: CASSQEPLGRYEQYF. The CDR3 nucleotides read TGCGCCAGCAGCCAAGAACCCCTAGGCCGCTACGAGCAGTACTTC.

The CDR3 protein is CAWDDRGNQPQHF. The CDR3 DNA follows: TGTGCCTGGGACGACAGGGGGAATCAGCCCCAGCATTTT. V and J are TRBV30 and TRBJ1-5; 9 bases align to TRBD1. This CDR3 region has 13 residues. Germline CDR1 GTSNPN, CDR2 SVGIG (reference sequence). V shed 5 bases, J shed 4 bases, and the junction held 3 bases outside the gene matches.